The 20 T cell receptor beta chains below were found in one sample sequenced in a study of cytomegalovirus exposure and HLA in healthy donors. It was with 60 Vbeta and 13 Jbeta primers that the PCR ran. Profiled with immunoSEQ multiplex PCR; TCRdb holds only in-frame clones, not every one. The table includes approximately 210,000 clones, about 75% detected once. The sample taken for sequencing was PBMCs. Every receptor here comes from a male donor in good health and CMV-seronegative.

The chain employs TRBV5-1 and TRBJ1-5, with 7 bases aligning to TRBD1. After removal of 0 bases from V and 0 bases from J, the junction contained 6 bases not matched to a gene. CDR3 size: 17 residues. The germline gives CDR1 SGHRS, CDR2 YFSETQ. The CDR3 region is CASSLGGTDLSNQPQHF. Here the CDR3 DNA reads TGCGCCAGCAGCTTGGGCGGGACAGACCTTAGCAATCAGCCCCAGCATTTT.

The chain carries TRBV4-3 and TRBJ1-2; 10 bases map to TRBD1. Germline V gene data show CDR1 as LGHNA and CDR2 as YSLEER. Trimming removed 3 bases from V and 6 bases from J; junction bases left unmatched: 4. The CDR3 runs 14 residues. The CDR3 loop reads CASSQDRGEHGYTF. CDR3 bases: TGCGCCAGCAGCCAGGACAGGGGGGAACATGGCTACACCTTC.

The chain uses TRBV11-2 and TRBJ2-5, with 9 bases lining up with TRBD2. Germline loops: CDR1 SGHAT, CDR2 FQNNGV. This CDR3 has 15 amino acids. Losses at the gene ends were 5 bases for V and 2 bases for J; bases not matched to a gene: 6. CDR3 in amino acids: CASSPRLAVQETQYF. CDR3 DNA sequence: TGTGCCAGCAGCCCTAGACTAGCGGTTCAAGAGACCCAGTACTTC.

The V and J genes are TRBV19 and TRBJ2-1, with D tentatively TRBD2 (6 bases). The CDR3 runs 16 residues. Per germline, CDR1 LNHDA and CDR2 SQIVND (reference sequence). Deletions cut 4 bases from V and 3 bases from J, with 16 bases between. Here the CDR3 DNA reads TGTGCCAGTAGTACAGGAGTGGCTAGCGACTACAATGAGCAGTTCTTC. Protein: CASSTGVASDYNEQFF.

The V gene is TRBV6-5, the J gene TRBJ1-2; D is uncertain. The V gene's germline CDR1 is MNHEY and CDR2 SVGAGI. The V end lost 2 bases, the J end lost 7 bases, and 11 bases lay between the germline ends. The CDR3 is made up of 13 amino acids. CDR3 residues: CASSYNPEFGYTF. CDR3 DNA: TGTGCCAGCAGTTACAATCCCGAGTTTGGCTACACCTTC.

This sequence joins TRBV6-1 and TRBJ2-7, with TRBD2 identical over 10 bases. The CDR3 consists of 14 residues. After removal of 7 bases from V and 4 bases from J, the junction contained 7 bases not matched to a gene. Germline-derived CDR1 and CDR2 are MNHNS and SASEGT. CDR3 amino acids: CASKSGGAGYEQYF. Here the CDR3 DNA reads TGTGCCAGCAAGAGCGGGGGGGCGGGGTACGAGCAGTACTTC.

CDR3 protein: CASSRRQGDSPLHF. DNA for the CDR3: TGTGCCAGTAGTAGACGACAGGGCGATTCACCCCTCCACTTT. The rearrangement uses TRBV19 and TRBJ1-6, with 7 bases that match TRBD1. Germline V CDR1 and CDR2: LNHDA, SQIVND (reference sequence). The CDR3 length is 14 residues. The V gene end was trimmed by 4 bases and the J gene end by 8 bases; junction bases not matched to a gene: 5. Filled out from reference TRBV19 and TRBJ1-6, the complete variable domain reads DGGITQSPKYLFRKEGQNVTLSCEQNLNHDAMYWYRQDPGQGLRLIYYSQIVNDFQKGDIAEGYSVSREKKESFPLTVTSAQKNPTAFYLCASSRRQGDSPLHFGNGTRLTVT.

The CDR3 loop is CAWSPPPGELFF. DNA for the CDR3: TGTGCCTGGAGTCCTCCCCCCGGGGAGCTGTTTTTT. V is TRBV30 and J is TRBJ2-2; D gene ambiguous. The V end lost 2 bases, the J end lost 6 bases, and 7 bases lay between the germline ends. The V gene's germline CDR1 is GTSNPN and CDR2 SVGIG (reference sequence). The CDR3 has 12 residues.

Turning to this clone: A junction boundary mismatches the germline segment, possibly from a read error. V gene TRBV19 combines with J gene TRBJ2-7, with no clear D. The CDR3 has 13 amino acids. In germline, CDR1 is LNHDA, CDR2 SQIVND (reference sequence). The CDR3 region has the DNA TGTGCCAGTAGTATAGGACAATCCTCCGAGCAGTACTTC. It specifies CASSIGQSSEQYF.

V is TRBV7-2 and J is TRBJ2-2; 7 bases are a match to TRBD2. This CDR3 region has 13 residues. The J segment lost 13 bases and the V segment lost 2 bases, leaving 7 bases of the junction unmatched. Germline-derived CDR1 and CDR2 are SGHTA and FQGNSA. CDR3 sequence: CASSLYGTTGLFF. The CDR3 DNA reads TGTGCCAGCAGCTTATATGGGACTACAGGGCTGTTTTTT.

The V gene is TRBV6-1, the J gene TRBJ1-4; D gene uncertain. The CDR3 spans 15 residues. Trimming shortened V by 3 bases and J by 4 bases, and 12 bases separated the two germline ends. The germline V gene has CDR1 MNHNS and CDR2 SASEGT. CDR3 region: CASSDNAGDNEKLFF. The CDR3 nucleotides are TGTGCCAGCAGTGACAATGCAGGCGATAATGAAAAACTGTTTTTT.

The gene calls are TRBV27 and TRBJ2-6; D is ambiguous. V shed 6 bases and J shed 4 bases, with 13 bases lying between them. Germline V gives CDR1 MNHEY, CDR2 SMNVEV (reference sequence). The CDR3 totals 15 residues. As DNA, the CDR3 is TGTGCCAGCAGCTTCAGATTTACCGGGGCCAACGTCCTGACTTTC. Translating it yields CASSFRFTGANVLTF.

This clone has more than one count but fewer than ten. The chain has TRBV30 and TRBJ2-1; TRBD2 matches at 9 bases. The CDR3 extends over 14 amino acids. V was pared by 5 bases and J by 8 bases, with 10 bases of the junction left unmatched. The germline CDR1 and CDR2 sequences are GTSNPN and SVGIG (reference sequence). This CDR3 is CAWAHSGGLDEQFF. CDR3 DNA: TGTGCCTGGGCCCATAGCGGGGGCTTGGATGAGCAGTTCTTC.

V usage is TRBV19 and J usage is TRBJ1-5, with 8 nucleotides matching TRBD1. The V gene end was trimmed by 5 bases and the J gene end by 7 bases; junction bases not matched to a gene: 7. This CDR3 comprises 14 residues. Germline CDR1 reads LNHDA; CDR2 reads SQIVND (reference sequence). This chain's CDR3 is CASSPRQGKQPQHF. The CDR3 nucleotides are TGTGCCAGTAGTCCTCGACAGGGGAAACAGCCCCAGCATTTT.

This sequence joins TRBV19 and TRBJ1-4; the match to TRBD1 covers 7 bases. The V gene end was trimmed by 3 bases and the J gene end by 2 bases; junction bases not matched to a gene: 0. This CDR3 is built from 14 residues. The germline V gene encodes CDR1 LNHDA and CDR2 SQIVND (reference sequence). CDR3 protein: CASSIRGTNEKLFF. The CDR3 DNA reads as TGTGCCAGTAGTATCAGGGGGACTAATGAAAAACTGTTTTTT.

The chain couples TRBV9 to TRBJ1-5; D may be TRBD1 (5 bases). This CDR3 contains 16 residues. Per the germline V gene, CDR1 is SGDLS and CDR2 is YYNGEE. Trimming shortened V by 3 bases and J by 6 bases, and 19 bases separated the two germline ends. For the CDR3, the DNA is TGTGCCAGCAGCGCTGGGCAGGGCAGTAGTCTTCAGCCCCAGCATTTT. This sequence encodes CASSAGQGSSLQPQHF.

The chain couples TRBV13 to TRBJ2-1; D may be TRBD2 (5 bases). The CDR3 extends over 12 amino acids. CDR1 and CDR2 (germline): PRHDT, FYEKMQ (reference sequence). Trimming took 1 base from V and 14 from J, leaving 12 bases between them. This CDR3 reads CASSLAGLWEFF. CDR3 nucleotides: TGTGCCAGCAGCTTAGCAGGACTTTGGGAGTTCTTC.

Written as DNA, the CDR3 is TGTGCCAGCAGCTTACCACTTGGGGGGTACGAGCAGTACTTC. Residues: CASSLPLGGYEQYF. The V and J genes are TRBV7-9 and TRBJ2-7, with TRBD2 as a possible D gene (6 bases). CDR3 length: 14 amino acids. The V end was cut by 2 bases, the J end by 4 bases, with 12 bases between. Germline CDR1 is SEHNR and CDR2 is FQNEAQ (reference sequence). The whole variable domain, remainder taken from reference TRBV7-9 and TRBJ2-7, is DTGVSQNPRHKITKRGQNVTFRCDPISEHNRLYWYRQTLGQGPEFLTYFQNEAQLEKSRLLSDRFSAERPKGSFSTLEIQRTEQGDSAMYLCASSLPLGGYEQYFGPGTRLTVT.

This clone has just a few counts. The rearrangement joins TRBV9 to TRBJ2-7, with D perhaps matching TRBD2 (6 bases). Germline CDR1 SGDLS, CDR2 YYNGEE. V was trimmed by 4 bases and J by 1 base, leaving 15 bases between them. The CDR3 has 15 residues. The chain's CDR3 is CASSLGTANSYEQYF. In DNA, the CDR3 is TGTGCCAGCAGCCTAGGGACTGCTAATTCCTACGAGCAGTACTTC. Full variable domain (remainder filled in from reference TRBV9 and TRBJ2-7): DSGVTQTPKHLITATGQRVTLRCSPRSGDLSVYWYQQSLDQGLQFLIQYYNGEERAKGNILERFSAQQFPDLHSELNLSSLELGDSALYFCASSLGTANSYEQYFGPGTRLTVT.

V gene TRBV9 combines with J gene TRBJ1-5; D may be TRBD1 (5 bases). Trimming took off 0 bases at V and 1 base at J, with 8 bases between the two ends. Per germline, CDR1 SGDLS and CDR2 YYNGEE. The CDR3 runs 15 residues. The chain's CDR3 is CASSVEDTSNQPQHF. The CDR3 DNA reads as TGTGCCAGCAGCGTAGAGGACACGAGCAATCAGCCCCAGCATTTT.